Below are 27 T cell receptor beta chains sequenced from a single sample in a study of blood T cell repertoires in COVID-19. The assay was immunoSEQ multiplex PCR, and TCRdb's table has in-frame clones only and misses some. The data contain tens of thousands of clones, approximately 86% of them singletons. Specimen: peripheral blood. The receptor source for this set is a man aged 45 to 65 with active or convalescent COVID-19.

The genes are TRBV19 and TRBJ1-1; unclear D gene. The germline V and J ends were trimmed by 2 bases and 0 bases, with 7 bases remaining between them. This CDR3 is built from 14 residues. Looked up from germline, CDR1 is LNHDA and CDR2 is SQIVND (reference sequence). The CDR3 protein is CASSISIMNTEAFF. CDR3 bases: TGTGCCAGTAGTATAAGCATTATGAACACTGAAGCTTTCTTT. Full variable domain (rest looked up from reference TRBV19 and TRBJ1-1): DGGITQSPKYLFRKEGQNVTLSCEQNLNHDAMYWYRQDPGQGLRLIYYSQIVNDFQKGDIAEGYSVSREKKESFPLTVTSAQKNPTAFYLCASSISIMNTEAFFGQGTRLTVV.

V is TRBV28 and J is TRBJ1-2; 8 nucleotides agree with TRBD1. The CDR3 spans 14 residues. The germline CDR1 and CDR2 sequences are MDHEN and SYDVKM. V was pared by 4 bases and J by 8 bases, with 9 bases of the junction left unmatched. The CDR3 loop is CASSWSQGALGYTF. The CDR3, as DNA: TGTGCCAGCAGTTGGAGTCAGGGGGCATTAGGCTACACCTTC.

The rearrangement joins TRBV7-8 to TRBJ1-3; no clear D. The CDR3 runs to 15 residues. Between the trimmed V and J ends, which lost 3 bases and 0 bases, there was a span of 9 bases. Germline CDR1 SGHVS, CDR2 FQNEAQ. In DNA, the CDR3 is TGTGCCAGCAGCTTGATGTCTAACTCTGGAAACACCATATATTTT. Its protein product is CASSLMSNSGNTIYF.

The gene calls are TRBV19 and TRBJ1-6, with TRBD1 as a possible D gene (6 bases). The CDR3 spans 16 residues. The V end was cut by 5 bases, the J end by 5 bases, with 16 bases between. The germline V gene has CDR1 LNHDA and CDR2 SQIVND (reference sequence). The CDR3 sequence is CASSPGTPYHNSPLHF. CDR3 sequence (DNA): TGTGCCAGTAGTCCAGGGACACCTTACCATAATTCACCCCTCCACTTT.

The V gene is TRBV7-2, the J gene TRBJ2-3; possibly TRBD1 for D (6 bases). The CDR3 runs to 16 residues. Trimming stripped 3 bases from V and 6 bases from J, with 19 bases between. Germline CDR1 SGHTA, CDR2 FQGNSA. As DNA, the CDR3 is TGTGCCAGCAGCTTCACCGAGTGGACGAGGGGGGATACGCAGTATTTT. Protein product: CASSFTEWTRGDTQYF.

CDR3 region: CASRGVGTAYGYTF. The DNA of the CDR3 is TGTGCCAGTCGCGGGGTGGGGACGGCCTATGGCTACACCTTC. This chain joins TRBV2 and TRBJ1-2; D is possibly TRBD1 (5 bases). The germline V gene encodes CDR1 SNHLY and CDR2 FYNNEI. The CDR3 consists of 14 residues. V was shortened by 9 bases and J by 4 bases, with 18 bases between the two germline ends.

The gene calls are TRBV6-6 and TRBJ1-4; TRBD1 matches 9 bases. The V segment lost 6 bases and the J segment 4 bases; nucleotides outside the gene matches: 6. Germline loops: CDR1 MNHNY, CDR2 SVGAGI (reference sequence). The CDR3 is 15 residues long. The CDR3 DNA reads TGTGCCAGCAGATACAGGGGGCGCGGTAATGAAAAACTGTTTTTT. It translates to CASRYRGRGNEKLFF.

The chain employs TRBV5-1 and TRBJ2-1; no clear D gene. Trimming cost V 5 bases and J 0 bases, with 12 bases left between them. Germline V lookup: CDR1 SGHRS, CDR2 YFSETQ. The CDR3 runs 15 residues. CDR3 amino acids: CASRPDDSSYNEQFF. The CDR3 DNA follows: TGCGCCAGCAGACCCGATGATAGCTCCTACAATGAGCAGTTCTTC. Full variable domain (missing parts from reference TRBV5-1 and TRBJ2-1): KAGVTQTPRYLIKTRGQQVTLSCSPISGHRSVSWYQQTPGQGLQFLFEYFSETQRNKGNFPGRFSGRQFSNSRSEMNVSTLELGDSALYLCASRPDDSSYNEQFFGPGTRLTVL.

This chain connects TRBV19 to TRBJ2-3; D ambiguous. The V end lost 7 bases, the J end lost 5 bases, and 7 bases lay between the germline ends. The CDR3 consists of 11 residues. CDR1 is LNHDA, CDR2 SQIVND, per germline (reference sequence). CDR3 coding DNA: TGTGCCAGTATCATCGGAGATACGCAGTATTTT. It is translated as CASIIGDTQYF.

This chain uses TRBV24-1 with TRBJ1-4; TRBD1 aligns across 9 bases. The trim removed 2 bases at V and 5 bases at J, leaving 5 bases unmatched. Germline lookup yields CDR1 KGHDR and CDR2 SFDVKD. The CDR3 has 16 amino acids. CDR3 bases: TGTGCCACCAGTGATTCCTCTGGGACAGGGAATGAAAAACTGTTTTTT. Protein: CATSDSSGTGNEKLFF.

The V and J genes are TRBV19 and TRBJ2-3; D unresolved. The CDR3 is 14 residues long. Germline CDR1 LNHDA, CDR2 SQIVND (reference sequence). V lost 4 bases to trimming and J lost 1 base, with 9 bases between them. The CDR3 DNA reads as TGTGCCAGTAGTACCCTCGTTCGCACAGATACGCAGTATTTT. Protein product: CASSTLVRTDTQYF.

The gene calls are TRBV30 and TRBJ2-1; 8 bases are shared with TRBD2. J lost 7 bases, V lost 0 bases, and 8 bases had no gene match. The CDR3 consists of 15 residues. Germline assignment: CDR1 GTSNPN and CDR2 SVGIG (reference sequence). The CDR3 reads CAWSVRGGLGNEQFF. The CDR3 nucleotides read TGTGCCTGGAGTGTACGCGGGGGGCTCGGTAATGAGCAGTTCTTC.

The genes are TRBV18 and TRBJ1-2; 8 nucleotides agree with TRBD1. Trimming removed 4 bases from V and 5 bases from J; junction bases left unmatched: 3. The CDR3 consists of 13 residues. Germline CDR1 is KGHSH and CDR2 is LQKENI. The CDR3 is CASSQDRDYGYTF. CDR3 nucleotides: TGTGCCAGCTCACAGGACAGGGATTATGGCTACACCTTC.

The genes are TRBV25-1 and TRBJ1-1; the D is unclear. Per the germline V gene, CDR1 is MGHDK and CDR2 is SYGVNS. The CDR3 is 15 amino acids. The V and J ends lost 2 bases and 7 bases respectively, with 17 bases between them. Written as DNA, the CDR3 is TGTGCCAGCAGTGAAGGCGGGAGGGATTGGATTGAAGCTTTCTTT. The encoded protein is CASSEGGRDWIEAFF. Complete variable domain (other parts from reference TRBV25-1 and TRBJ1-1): EADIYQTPRYLVIGTGKKITLECSQTMGHDKMYWYQQDPGMELHLIHYSYGVNSTEKGDLSSESTVSRIRTEHFPLTLESARPSHTSQYLCASSEGGRDWIEAFFGQGTRLTVV.

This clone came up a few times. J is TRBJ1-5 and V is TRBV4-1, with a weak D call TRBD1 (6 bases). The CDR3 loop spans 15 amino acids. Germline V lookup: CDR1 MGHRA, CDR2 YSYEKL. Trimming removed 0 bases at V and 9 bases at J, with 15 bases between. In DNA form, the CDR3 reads TGCGCCAGCAGCCAAGACGGGGGGCTTTCGGCGCCCCAGCATTTT. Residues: CASSQDGGLSAPQHF.

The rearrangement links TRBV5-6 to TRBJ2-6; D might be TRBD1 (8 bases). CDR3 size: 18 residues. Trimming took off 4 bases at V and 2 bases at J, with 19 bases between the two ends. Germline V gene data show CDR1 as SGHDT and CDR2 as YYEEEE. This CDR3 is CASSPQGGGQAGANVLTF. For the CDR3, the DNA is TGTGCCAGCAGCCCCCAAGGCGGGGGACAGGCTGGGGCCAACGTCCTGACTTTC. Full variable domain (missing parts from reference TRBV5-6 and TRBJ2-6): DAGVTQSPTHLIKTRGQQVTLRCSPKSGHDTVSWYQQALGQGPQFIFQYYEEEERQRGNFPDRFSGHQFPNYSSELNVNALLLGDSALYLCASSPQGGGQAGANVLTFGAGSRLTVL.

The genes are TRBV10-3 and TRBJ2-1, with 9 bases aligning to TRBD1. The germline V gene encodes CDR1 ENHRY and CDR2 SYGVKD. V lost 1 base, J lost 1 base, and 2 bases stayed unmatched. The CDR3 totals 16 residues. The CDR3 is CAISEYGTGSYNEQFF. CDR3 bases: TGTGCCATCAGTGAGTACGGGACAGGGTCCTACAATGAGCAGTTCTTC.

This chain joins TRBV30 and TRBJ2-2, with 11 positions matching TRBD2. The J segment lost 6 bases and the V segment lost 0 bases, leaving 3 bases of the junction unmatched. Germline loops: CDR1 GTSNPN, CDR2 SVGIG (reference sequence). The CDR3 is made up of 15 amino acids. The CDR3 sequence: CAWSVLAGGSGELFF. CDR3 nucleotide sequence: TGTGCCTGGAGTGTCCTAGCGGGGGGATCCGGGGAGCTGTTTTTT.

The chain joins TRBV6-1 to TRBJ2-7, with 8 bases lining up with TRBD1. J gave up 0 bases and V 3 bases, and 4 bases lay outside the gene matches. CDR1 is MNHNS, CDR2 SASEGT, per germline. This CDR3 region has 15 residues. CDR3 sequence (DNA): TGTGCCAGCAGTGATAGGACAGGGTTCTCCTACGAGCAGTACGTC. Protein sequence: CASSDRTGFSYEQYV.

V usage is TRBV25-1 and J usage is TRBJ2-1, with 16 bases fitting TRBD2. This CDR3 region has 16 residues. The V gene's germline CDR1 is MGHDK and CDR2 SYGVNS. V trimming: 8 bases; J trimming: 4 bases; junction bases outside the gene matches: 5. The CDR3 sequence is CASRGLAGGFYNEQFF. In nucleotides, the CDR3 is TGTGCCAGCCGGGGACTAGCGGGGGGGTTTTACAATGAGCAGTTCTTC.

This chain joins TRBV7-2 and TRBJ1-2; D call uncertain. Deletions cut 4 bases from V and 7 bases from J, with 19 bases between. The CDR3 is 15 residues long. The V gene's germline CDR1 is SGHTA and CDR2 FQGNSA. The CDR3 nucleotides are TGTGCCAGCAGCTCCCAAGACCCGGTGACGGGTGGCTACACCTTC. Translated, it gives CASSSQDPVTGGYTF.

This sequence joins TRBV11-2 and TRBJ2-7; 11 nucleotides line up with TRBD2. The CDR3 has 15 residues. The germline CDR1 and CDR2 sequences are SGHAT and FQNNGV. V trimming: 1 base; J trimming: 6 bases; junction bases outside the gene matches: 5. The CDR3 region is CASSLGLAGGSEQYF. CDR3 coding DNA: TGTGCCAGCAGCTTAGGCCTAGCGGGGGGAAGCGAGCAGTACTTC.

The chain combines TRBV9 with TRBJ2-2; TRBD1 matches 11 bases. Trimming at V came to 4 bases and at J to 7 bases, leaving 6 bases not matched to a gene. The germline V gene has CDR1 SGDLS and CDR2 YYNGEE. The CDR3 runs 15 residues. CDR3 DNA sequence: TGTGCCAGCAGCCCCTGGACAGGGGGCGACGGGGAGCTGTTTTTT. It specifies CASSPWTGGDGELFF.

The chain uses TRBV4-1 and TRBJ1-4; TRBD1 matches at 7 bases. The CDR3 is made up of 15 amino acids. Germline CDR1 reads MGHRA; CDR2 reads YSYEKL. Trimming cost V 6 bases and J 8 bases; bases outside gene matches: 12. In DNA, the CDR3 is TGCGCCAGCAGTCCACAGACAGGGTCTTGGGAAAAACTGTTTTTT. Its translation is CASSPQTGSWEKLFF.

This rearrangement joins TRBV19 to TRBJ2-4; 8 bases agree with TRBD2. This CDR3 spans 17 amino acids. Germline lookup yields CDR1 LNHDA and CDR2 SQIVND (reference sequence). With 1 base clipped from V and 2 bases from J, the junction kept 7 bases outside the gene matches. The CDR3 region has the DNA TGTGCCAGTAGTATAGTGTCGAGCGGGGGTTCCAAAAACATTCAGTACTTC. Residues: CASSIVSSGGSKNIQYF.

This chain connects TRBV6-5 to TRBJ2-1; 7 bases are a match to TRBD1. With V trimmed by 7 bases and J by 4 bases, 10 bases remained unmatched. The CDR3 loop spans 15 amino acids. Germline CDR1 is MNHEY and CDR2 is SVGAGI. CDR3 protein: CASTRAGGRYNEQFF. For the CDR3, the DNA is TGTGCCAGCACTAGGGCAGGGGGTCGATACAATGAGCAGTTCTTC.

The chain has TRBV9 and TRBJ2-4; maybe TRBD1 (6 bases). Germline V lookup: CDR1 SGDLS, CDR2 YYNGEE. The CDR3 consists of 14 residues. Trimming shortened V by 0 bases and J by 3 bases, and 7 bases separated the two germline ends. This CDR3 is CASSVEGGKNIQYF. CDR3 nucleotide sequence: TGTGCCAGCAGCGTAGAAGGGGGCAAAAACATTCAGTACTTC.